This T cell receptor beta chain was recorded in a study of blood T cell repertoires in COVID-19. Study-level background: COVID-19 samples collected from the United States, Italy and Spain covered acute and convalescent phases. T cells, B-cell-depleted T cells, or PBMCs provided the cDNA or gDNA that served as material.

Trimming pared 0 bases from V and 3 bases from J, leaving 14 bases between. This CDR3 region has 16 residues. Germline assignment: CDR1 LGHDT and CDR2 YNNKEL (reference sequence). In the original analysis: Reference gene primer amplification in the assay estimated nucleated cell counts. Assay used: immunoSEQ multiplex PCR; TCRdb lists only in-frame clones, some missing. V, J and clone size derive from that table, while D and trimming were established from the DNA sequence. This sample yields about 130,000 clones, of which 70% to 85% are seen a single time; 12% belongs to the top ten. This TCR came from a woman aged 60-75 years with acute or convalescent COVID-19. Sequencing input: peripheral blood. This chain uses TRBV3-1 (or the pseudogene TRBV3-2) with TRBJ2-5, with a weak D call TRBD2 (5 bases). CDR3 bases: TGTGCCAGCAGCCAAGATATGCCCCACGGGGAAGAGACCCAGTACTTC. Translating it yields CASSQDMPHGEETQYF.